These 13 T cell receptor beta chains were sequenced from one sample in a study of blood T cell repertoires in COVID-19. Repertoires were generated with immunoSEQ multiplex PCR, while TCRdb's copy carries only in-frame clones and drops some. There are about 40,000 clones in the sample; roughly 80% occur only once, and roughly 2.7% lies in the top ten. The sample comprised peripheral blood. The source is a woman aged 55-69 years with acute or convalescent COVID-19.

This clone has more than one count but fewer than ten. The CDR3 coding sequence is TGTGCCAGCAGTTCCCCGACAGGGGGAGACTATGGCTACACCTTC. Its translation is CASSSPTGGDYGYTF. The chain carries TRBV28 and TRBJ1-2; TRBD1 matches at 9 bases. The CDR3 is 15 amino acids. V lost 4 bases, J lost 3 bases, and 6 bases stayed unmatched. The germline V gene encodes CDR1 MDHEN and CDR2 SYDVKM.

This clone has more than one count but fewer than ten. This rearrangement joins TRBV6-1 to TRBJ1-4; 8 bases are shared with TRBD1. The ends lost 1 base at V and 7 bases at J; junction bases unmatched: 5. The CDR3 contains 15 residues. Germline CDR1 is MNHNS and CDR2 is SASEGT. CDR3 DNA sequence: TGTGCCAGCAGTGAAGGACAGGGGTCTGGTGAAAAACTGTTTTTT. This codes for CASSEGQGSGEKLFF.

The gene calls are TRBV4-2 and TRBJ1-2; TRBD1 is a possible D gene (5 bases). V was cut by 3 bases and J by 7 bases, with 18 bases left in between. Per the germline V gene, CDR1 is LGHNA and CDR2 is YNFKEQ. The length of the CDR3 is 15 residues. CDR3 sequence (DNA): TGTGCCAGCAGCCAGGCACGGGACTCCTCTGGTGGCTACACCTTC. Amino acid sequence: CASSQARDSSGGYTF.

The V gene is TRBV6-5, the J gene TRBJ2-7, with 7 positions matching TRBD2. The junction had 14 bases not matched to a gene; V was cut back by 6 bases and J by 6 bases. CDR1 MNHEY and CDR2 SVGAGI come from the germline V gene. The CDR3 sequence is 15 residues long. CDR3 amino acids: CASSATPGRNGEQYF. CDR3 nucleotides: TGTGCCAGCAGCGCCACACCCGGGAGGAACGGCGAGCAGTACTTC.

This clone appeared once. The chain has TRBV29-1 and TRBJ2-1; the match to TRBD1 covers 9 bases. Germline V gene data show CDR1 as SQVTM and CDR2 as ANQGSEA. This CDR3 contains 15 residues. The junction had 7 bases not matched to a gene; V was cut back by 3 bases and J by 4 bases. This chain's CDR3 is CSVEKAGQGYNEQFF. CDR3 sequence (DNA): TGCAGCGTTGAGAAGGCGGGACAGGGTTACAATGAGCAGTTCTTC.

This sequence joins TRBV7-3 and TRBJ2-5; 7 bases are shared with TRBD2. This CDR3 has 15 amino acids. Trimming took 5 bases from V and 2 from J; bases not matched to a gene: 8. CDR1 is SGHTA and CDR2 is FQGTGA in the germline V gene. The CDR3 nucleotides are TGTGCCAGCAGCGCAAGGTTGGGGGGGCAAGAGACCCAGTACTTC. Encoded protein: CASSARLGGQETQYF.

This clone has more than one count but fewer than ten. The gene calls are TRBV2 and TRBJ2-3, with D possibly TRBD1 on 6 matching bases. V was pared by 7 bases and J by 5 bases, with 10 bases between. Germline CDR1 reads SNHLY; CDR2 reads FYNNEI. The CDR3 loop spans 12 amino acids. The CDR3 bases are TGTGCCAGCACTGGGGGCAAAGATACGCAGTATTTT. Its translation: CASTGGKDTQYF.

This clone was detected a few times. The chain has TRBV7-9 and TRBJ2-7, with TRBD2 identical over 14 bases. CDR1 SEHNR and CDR2 FQNEAQ come from the germline V gene (reference sequence). Trimming took 6 bases from V and 3 from J; bases not matched to a gene: 7. CDR3 size: 16 residues. Here the CDR3 reads CASRQGLAGDRYEQYF. In nucleotides, the CDR3 is TGTGCCAGCAGACAGGGACTAGCGGGAGACCGCTACGAGCAGTACTTC. The full variable domain, rest sourced from reference TRBV7-9 and TRBJ2-7, is DTGVSQNPRHKITKRGQNVTFRCDPISEHNRLYWYRQTLGQGPEFLTYFQNEAQLEKSRLLSDRFSAERPKGSFSTLEIQRTEQGDSAMYLCASRQGLAGDRYEQYFGPGTRLTVT.

The rearrangement uses TRBV4-2 and TRBJ2-1, with 8 bases that match TRBD2. CDR3 length: 17 amino acids. Germline CDR1 reads LGHNA; CDR2 reads YNFKEQ. Trimming removed 0 bases from V and 8 bases from J; junction bases left unmatched: 12. The CDR3 nucleotides read TGTGCCAGCAGCCAAGATATAACGGGGGGGTATCAGGATGAGCAGTTCTTC. The encoded protein is CASSQDITGGYQDEQFF.

This clone came up a few times. This CDR3 reads CAITRGLNTEAFF. For the CDR3, the DNA is TGTGCCATCACTCGGGGATTGAACACTGAAGCTTTCTTT. The chain is built from TRBV10-3 and TRBJ1-1, with D unclear. V was clipped by 7 bases and J by 0 bases, with 9 bases between them. Per the germline V gene, CDR1 is ENHRY and CDR2 is SYGVKD. The CDR3 covers 13 residues.

The chain employs TRBV5-4 and TRBJ1-1, with D possibly being TRBD1 (6 bases). The CDR3 has 14 amino acids. CDR1 is SGHNT and CDR2 is YYREEE in the germline V gene (reference sequence). The CDR3 nucleotides read TGTGCAGCTGCGCGGGGGCGGTTGGGCACTGAAGCTTTCTTT. Translation: CAAARGRLGTEAFF.

The V call is TRBV15, the J call TRBJ2-5; TRBD1 matches 8 bases. After removal of 4 bases from V and 7 bases from J, the junction contained 11 bases not matched to a gene. This CDR3 spans 15 amino acids. From germline, CDR1 is LNHNV and CDR2 YYDKDF (reference sequence). The CDR3 protein is CATSNPGQGSGTQYF. CDR3 DNA: TGTGCCACCAGCAACCCTGGACAGGGAAGTGGGACCCAGTACTTC.

The chain is built from TRBV5-1 and TRBJ1-2; D might be TRBD1 (6 bases). V was shortened by 1 base and J by 5 bases, with 12 bases between the two germline ends. CDR1 and CDR2 (germline): SGHRS, YFSETQ. This CDR3 has 14 residues. Written as DNA, the CDR3 is TGCGCCAGCAGCTTGTCAGGGGTTTCGTATGGCTACACCTTC. The encoded protein is CASSLSGVSYGYTF.